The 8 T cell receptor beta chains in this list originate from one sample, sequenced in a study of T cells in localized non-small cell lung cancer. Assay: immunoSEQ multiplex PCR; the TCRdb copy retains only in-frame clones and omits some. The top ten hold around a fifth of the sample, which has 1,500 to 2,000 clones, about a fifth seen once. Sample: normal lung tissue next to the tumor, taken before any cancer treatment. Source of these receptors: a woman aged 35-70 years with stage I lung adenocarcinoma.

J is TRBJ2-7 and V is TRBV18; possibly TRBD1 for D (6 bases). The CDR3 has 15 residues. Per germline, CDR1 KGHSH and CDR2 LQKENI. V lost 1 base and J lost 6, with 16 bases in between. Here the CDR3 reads CASSPLSQQGPEQYF. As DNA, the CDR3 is TGTGCCAGCTCACCACTGTCCCAACAGGGACCCGAGCAGTACTTC.

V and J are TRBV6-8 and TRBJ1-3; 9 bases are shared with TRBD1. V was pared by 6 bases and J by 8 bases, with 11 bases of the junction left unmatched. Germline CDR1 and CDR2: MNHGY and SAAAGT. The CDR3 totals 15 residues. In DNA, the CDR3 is TGTGCCAGCAGCCCCGGGACAGGGTATTCGGACACCATATATTTT. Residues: CASSPGTGYSDTIYF.

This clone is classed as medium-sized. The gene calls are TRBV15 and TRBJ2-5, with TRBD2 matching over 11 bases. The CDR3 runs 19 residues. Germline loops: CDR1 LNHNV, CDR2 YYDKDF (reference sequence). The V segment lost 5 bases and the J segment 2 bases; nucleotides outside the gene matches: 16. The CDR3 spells CATSVPRGASGGLQETQYF. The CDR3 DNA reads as TGTGCCACCAGCGTCCCCAGGGGGGCTAGCGGGGGGCTACAAGAGACCCAGTACTTC.

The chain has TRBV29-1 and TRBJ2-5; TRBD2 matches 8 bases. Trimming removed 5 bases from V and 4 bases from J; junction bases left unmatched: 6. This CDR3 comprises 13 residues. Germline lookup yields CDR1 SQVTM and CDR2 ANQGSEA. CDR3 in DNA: TGCAGCGTTTACGGGGGGGCAGGAGAGACCCAGTACTTC. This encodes CSVYGGAGETQYF.

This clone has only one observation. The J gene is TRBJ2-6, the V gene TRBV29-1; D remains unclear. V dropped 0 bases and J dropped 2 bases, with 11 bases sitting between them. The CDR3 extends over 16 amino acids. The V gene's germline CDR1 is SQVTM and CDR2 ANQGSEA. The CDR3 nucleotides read TGCAGCGTTGAAGATCCGGAACAGACTGGGGCCAACGTCCTGACTTTC. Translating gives CSVEDPEQTGANVLTF. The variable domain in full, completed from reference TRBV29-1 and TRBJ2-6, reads SAVISQKPSRDICQRGTSLTIQCQVDSQVTMMFWYRQQPGQSLTLIATANQGSEATYESGFVIDKFPISRPNLTFSTLTVSNMSPEDSSIYLCSVEDPEQTGANVLTFGAGSRLTVL.

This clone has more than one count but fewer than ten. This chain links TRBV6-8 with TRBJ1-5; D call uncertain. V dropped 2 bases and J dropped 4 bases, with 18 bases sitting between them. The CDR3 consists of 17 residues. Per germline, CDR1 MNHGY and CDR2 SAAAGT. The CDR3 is CASSYVNTLELNQPQHF. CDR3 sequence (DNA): TGTGCCAGCAGTTACGTCAACACTTTAGAGCTAAATCAGCCCCAGCATTTT.

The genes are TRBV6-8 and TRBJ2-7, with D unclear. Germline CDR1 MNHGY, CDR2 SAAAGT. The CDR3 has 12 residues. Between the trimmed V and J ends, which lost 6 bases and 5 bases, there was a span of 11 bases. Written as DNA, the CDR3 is TGTGCCAGCAGCCCCCGAGCCCACGAGCAGTACTTC. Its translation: CASSPRAHEQYF.

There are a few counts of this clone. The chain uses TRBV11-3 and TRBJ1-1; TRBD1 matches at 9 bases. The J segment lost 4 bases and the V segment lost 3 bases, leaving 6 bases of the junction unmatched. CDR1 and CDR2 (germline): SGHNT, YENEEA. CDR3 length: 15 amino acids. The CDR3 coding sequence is TGTGCCAGCAGCTTGGGGACAGGGTCAGGCACTGAAGCTTTCTTT. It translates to CASSLGTGSGTEAFF. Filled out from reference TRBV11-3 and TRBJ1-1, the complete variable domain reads EAGVVQSPRYKIIEKKQPVAFWCNPISGHNTLYWYLQNLGQGPELLIRYENEEAVDDSQLPKDRFSAERLKGVDSTLKIQPAELGDSAVYLCASSLGTGSGTEAFFGQGTRLTVV.